This entry concerns a single TCR beta chain. The V end was cut by 2 bases, the J end by 3 bases, with 10 bases between. The CDR3 runs 14 residues. Germline CDR1 is MNHEY and CDR2 is SMNVEV (reference sequence). Sequenced by immunoSEQ multiplex PCR; TCRdb stores in-frame clones only, minus some. This table has 250,000 to 300,000 clones, approximately 82% appearing once. The source of the sample is a study of blood T cell repertoires in COVID-19. As for the study in general: COVID-19 samples collected from the United States, Italy and Spain covered acute and convalescent phases.

The sequenced sample was peripheral blood. The rearrangement links TRBV27 to TRBJ1-1, with D possibly being TRBD1 (5 bases). This receptor was identified in a man older than 75 with acute or convalescent COVID-19. CDR3 loop: CASSLGQGDTEAFF. CDR3 nucleotides: TGTGCCAGCAGTTTAGGGCAGGGTGACACTGAAGCTTTCTTT.